Following are 6 T cell receptor beta chains from one sample sequenced in a study of CD8 T cells in Susac syndrome. An input of about 0.45 to 1 ug of RNA was subjected to reverse transcription using random hexamers. From the immunoSEQ multiplex PCR reads, TCRdb called clonotypes with MiXCR, one entry per CDR3 protein. The table lists approximately 190,000 distinct CDR3 sequences, over 75% of them singletons, with approximately 0.09% in the top ten. Sequencing was carried out using CD4+ T cells from PBMCs. These receptors originate from a human donor with Susac syndrome.

The V and J genes are TRBV3-1 and TRBJ2-1; TRBD2 matches at 8 bases. The CDR3 covers 16 residues. V lost 6 bases to trimming and J lost 2 bases; unmatched junction nucleotides: 9. CDR1 and CDR2 (germline): LGHDT, YNNKEL (reference sequence). CDR3 sequence (DNA): TGTGCCAGCAGATTCAGCGGGAGTTCGACCTACAATGAGCAGTTCTTC. Translating it yields CASRFSGSSTYNEQFF.

The V and J genes are TRBV18 and TRBJ2-3; 13 nucleotides line up with TRBD2. Germline-derived CDR1 and CDR2 are KGHSH and LQKENI. The CDR3 sequence is 18 residues long. V shed 0 bases, J shed 3 bases, and the junction held 6 bases outside the gene matches. CDR3 loop: CASSPPGLAGSGTDTQYF. CDR3 sequence (DNA): TGTGCCAGCTCACCACCGGGACTAGCGGGATCTGGTACAGATACGCAGTATTTT.

This clonotype was seen a single time. The chain uses TRBV25-1 and TRBJ2-6; D may be TRBD1 (5 bases). The CDR3 totals 15 residues. Trimming removed 5 bases from V and 0 bases from J, with 8 bases in between. From germline, CDR1 is MGHDK and CDR2 SYGVNS. The CDR3 bases are TGTGCCAGCAGTAATACAGGCTCTGGGGCCAACGTCCTGACTTTC. As protein: CASSNTGSGANVLTF.

The rearrangement links TRBV18 to TRBJ2-7; 8 bases map to TRBD1. The CDR3 consists of 14 residues. The V gene's germline CDR1 is KGHSH and CDR2 LQKENI. The V and J ends lost 6 bases and 2 bases, in that order; junction bases with no gene match: 6. This CDR3 is CASSPRGQTYEQYF. The DNA of the CDR3 is TGTGCCAGCTCGCCCAGGGGGCAAACCTACGAGCAGTACTTC.

V is TRBV6-1 and J is TRBJ2-3; TRBD2 might be the D (5 bases). The CDR3 runs 16 residues. CDR1 and CDR2 (germline): MNHNS, SASEGT. Trimming left V 6 bases short and J 0 bases short, with 16 bases between. CDR3 loop: CASRDISLVSTDTQYF. In nucleotides, the CDR3 is TGTGCCAGCAGAGACATATCACTAGTGAGCACAGATACGCAGTATTTT.

The chain employs TRBV5-1 and TRBJ2-1; TRBD2 matches 8 bases. Losses at the gene ends were 0 bases for V and 7 bases for J; bases not matched to a gene: 6. This CDR3 region has 15 residues. CDR1 is SGHRS and CDR2 is YFSETQ in the germline V gene. This CDR3 is CASSLAELAVNEQFF. CDR3 coding DNA: TGCGCCAGCAGCTTGGCCGAACTAGCGGTGAATGAGCAGTTCTTC.